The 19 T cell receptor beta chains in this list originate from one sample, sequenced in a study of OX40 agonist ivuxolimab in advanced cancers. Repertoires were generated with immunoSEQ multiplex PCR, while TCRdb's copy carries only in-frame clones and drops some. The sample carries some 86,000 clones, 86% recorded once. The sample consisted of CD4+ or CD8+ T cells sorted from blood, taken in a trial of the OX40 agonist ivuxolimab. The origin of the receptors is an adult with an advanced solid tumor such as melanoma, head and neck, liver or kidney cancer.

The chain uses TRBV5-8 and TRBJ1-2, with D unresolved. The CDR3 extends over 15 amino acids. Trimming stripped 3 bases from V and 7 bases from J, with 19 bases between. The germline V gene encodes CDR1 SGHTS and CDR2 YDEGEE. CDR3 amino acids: CASSSNPQVVGGYTF. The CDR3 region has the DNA TGTGCCAGCAGCTCGAACCCGCAGGTTGTCGGTGGCTACACCTTC.

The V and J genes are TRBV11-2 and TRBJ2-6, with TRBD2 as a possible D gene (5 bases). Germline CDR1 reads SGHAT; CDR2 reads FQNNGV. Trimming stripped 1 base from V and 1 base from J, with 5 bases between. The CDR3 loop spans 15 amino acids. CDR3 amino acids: CASSLGTSGANVLTF. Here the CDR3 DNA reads TGTGCCAGCAGCTTAGGGACTTCTGGGGCCAACGTCCTGACTTTC.

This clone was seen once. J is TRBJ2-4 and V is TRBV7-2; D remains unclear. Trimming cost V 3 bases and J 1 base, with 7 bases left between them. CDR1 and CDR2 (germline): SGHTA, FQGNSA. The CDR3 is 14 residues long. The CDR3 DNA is TGTGCCAGCAGCTTCCACGGGGCCAAAAACATTCAGTACTTC. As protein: CASSFHGAKNIQYF. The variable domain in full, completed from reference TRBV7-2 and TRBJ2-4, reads GAGVSQSPSNKVTEKGKDVELRCDPISGHTALYWYRQSLGQGLEFLIYFQGNSAPDKSGLPSDRFSAERTGGSVSTLTIQRTQQEDSAVYLCASSFHGAKNIQYFGAGTRLSVL.

The CDR3 coding sequence is TGTGCCAGCAGTCGATTAGCGGGAGGGGCAGATACGCAGTATTTT. Translating gives CASSRLAGGADTQYF. This chain connects TRBV6-4 to TRBJ2-3; TRBD2 matches at 11 bases. The germline V gene has CDR1 MRHNA and CDR2 SNTAGT. This CDR3 has 15 residues. The V segment lost 5 bases and the J segment 4 bases; nucleotides outside the gene matches: 5.

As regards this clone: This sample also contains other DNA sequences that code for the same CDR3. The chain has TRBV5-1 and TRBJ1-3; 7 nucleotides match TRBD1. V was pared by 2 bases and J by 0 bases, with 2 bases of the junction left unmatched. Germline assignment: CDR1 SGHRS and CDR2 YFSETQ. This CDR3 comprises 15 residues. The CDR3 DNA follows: TGCGCCAGCAGCTTTTCAGGGGGCTCTGGAAACACCATATATTTT. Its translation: CASSFSGGSGNTIYF.

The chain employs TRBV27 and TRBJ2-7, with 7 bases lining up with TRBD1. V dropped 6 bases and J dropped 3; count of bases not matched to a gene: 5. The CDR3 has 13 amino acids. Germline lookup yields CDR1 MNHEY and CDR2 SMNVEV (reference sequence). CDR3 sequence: CASSPRQGYEQYF. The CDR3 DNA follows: TGTGCCAGCAGCCCCCGACAGGGCTACGAGCAGTACTTC.

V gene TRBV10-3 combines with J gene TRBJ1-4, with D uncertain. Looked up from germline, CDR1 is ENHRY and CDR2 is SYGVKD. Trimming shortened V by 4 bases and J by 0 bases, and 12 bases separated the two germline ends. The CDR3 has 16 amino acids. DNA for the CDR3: TGTGCCATCAGTGTGACGGGTCCCGCAACTAATGAAAAACTGTTTTTT. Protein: CAISVTGPATNEKLFF.

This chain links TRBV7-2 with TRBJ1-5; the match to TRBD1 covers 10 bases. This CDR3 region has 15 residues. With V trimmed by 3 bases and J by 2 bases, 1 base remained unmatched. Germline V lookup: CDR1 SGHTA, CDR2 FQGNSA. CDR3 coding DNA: TGTGCCAGCAGCTTTGGGACAGGGGGCAATCAGCCCCAGCATTTT. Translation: CASSFGTGGNQPQHF.

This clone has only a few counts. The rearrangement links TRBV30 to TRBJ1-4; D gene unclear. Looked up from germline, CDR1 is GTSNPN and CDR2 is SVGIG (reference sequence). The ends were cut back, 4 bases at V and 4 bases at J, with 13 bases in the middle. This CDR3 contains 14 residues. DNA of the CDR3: TGTGCCTGGAAGAGAGGTGGTTTTAATGAAAAACTGTTTTTT. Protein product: CAWKRGGFNEKLFF.

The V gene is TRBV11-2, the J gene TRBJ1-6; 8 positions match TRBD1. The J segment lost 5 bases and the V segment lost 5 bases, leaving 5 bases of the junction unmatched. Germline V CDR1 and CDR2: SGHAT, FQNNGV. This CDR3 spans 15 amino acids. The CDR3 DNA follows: TGTGCCAGCAGCCCCCGGACAGGGAATAATTCACCCCTCCACTTT. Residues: CASSPRTGNNSPLHF. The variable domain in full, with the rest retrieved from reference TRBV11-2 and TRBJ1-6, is EAGVAQSPRYKIIEKRQSVAFWCNPISGHATLYWYQQILGQGPKLLIQFQNNGVVDDSQLPKDRFSAERLKGVDSTLKIQPAKLEDSAVYLCASSPRTGNNSPLHFGNGTRLTVT.

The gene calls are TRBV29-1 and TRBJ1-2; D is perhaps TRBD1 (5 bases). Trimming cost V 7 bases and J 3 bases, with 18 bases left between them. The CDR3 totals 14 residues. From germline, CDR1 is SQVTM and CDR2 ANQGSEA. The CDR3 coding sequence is TGCAGCGCCCTTGGTCGGGGCGTAGACTATGGCTACACCTTC. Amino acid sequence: CSALGRGVDYGYTF. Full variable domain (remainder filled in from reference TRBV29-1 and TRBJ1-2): SAVISQKPSRDICQRGTSLTIQCQVDSQVTMMFWYRQQPGQSLTLIATANQGSEATYESGFVIDKFPISRPNLTFSTLTVSNMSPEDSSIYLCSALGRGVDYGYTFGSGTRLTVV.

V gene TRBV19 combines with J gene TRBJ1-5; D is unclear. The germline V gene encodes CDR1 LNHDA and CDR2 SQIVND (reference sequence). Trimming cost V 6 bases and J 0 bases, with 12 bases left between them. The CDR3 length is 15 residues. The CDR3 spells CASRITVNSNQPQHF. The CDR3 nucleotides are TGTGCCAGTAGGATAACAGTGAATAGCAATCAGCCCCAGCATTTT.

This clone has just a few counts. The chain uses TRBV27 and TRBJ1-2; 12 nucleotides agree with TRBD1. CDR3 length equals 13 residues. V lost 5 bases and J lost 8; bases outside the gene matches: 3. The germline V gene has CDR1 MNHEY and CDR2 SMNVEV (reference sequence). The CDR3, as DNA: TGTGCCAGCAGTGTCGGGACAGGGGGCGGCTACACCTTC. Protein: CASSVGTGGGYTF.

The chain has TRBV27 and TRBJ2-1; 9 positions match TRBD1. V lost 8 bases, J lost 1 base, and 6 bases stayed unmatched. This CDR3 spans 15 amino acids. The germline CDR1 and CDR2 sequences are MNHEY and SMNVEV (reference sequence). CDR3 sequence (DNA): TGTGCCAGCCGAAGGGGACAGGGTTCCTACAATGAGCAGTTCTTC. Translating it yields CASRRGQGSYNEQFF.

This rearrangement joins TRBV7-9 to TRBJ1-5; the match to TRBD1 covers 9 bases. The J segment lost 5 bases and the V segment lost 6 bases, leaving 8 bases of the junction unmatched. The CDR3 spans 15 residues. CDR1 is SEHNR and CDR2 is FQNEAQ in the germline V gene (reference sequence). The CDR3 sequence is CASRSGQGKDQPQHF. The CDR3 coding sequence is TGTGCCAGCAGATCGGGACAGGGAAAAGATCAGCCCCAGCATTTT.

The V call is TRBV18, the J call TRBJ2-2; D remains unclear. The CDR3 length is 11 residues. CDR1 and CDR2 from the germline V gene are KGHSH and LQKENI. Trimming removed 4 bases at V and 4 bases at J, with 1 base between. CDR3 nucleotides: TGTGCCAGCTCACTCACCGGGGAGCTGTTTTTT. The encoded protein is CASSLTGELFF. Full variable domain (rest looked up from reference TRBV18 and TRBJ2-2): NAGVMQNPRHLVRRRGQEARLRCSPMKGHSHVYWYRQLPEEGLKFMVYLQKENIIDESGMPKERFSAEFPKEGPSILRIQQVVRGDSAAYFCASSLTGELFFGEGSRLTVL.

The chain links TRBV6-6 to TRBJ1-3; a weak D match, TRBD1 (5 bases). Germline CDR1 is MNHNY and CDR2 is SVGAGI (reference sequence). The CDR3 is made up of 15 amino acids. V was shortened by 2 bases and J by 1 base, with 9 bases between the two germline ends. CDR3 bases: TGTGCCAGCAGTTACGACAGTTCATCTGGAAACACCATATATTTT. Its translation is CASSYDSSSGNTIYF.

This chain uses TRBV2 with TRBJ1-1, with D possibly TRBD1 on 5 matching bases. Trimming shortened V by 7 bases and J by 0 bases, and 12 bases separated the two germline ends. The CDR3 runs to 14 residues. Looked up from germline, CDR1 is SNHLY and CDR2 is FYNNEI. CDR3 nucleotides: TGTGCCAGCACCCTGGGGCAGATGAACACTGAAGCTTTCTTT. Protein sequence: CASTLGQMNTEAFF.

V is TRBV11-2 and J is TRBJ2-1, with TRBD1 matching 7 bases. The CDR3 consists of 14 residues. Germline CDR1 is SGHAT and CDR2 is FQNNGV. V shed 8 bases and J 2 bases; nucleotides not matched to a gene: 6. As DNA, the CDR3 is TGTGCCAGCCTGACAGGGAGAGCCTACAATGAGCAGTTCTTC. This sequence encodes CASLTGRAYNEQFF.